These 16 T cell receptor beta chains share one sample of origin, sequenced in a study of cytomegalovirus exposure and HLA in healthy donors. The PCR used 60 Vbeta and 13 Jbeta primers. The assay was immunoSEQ multiplex PCR, and TCRdb's table has in-frame clones only and misses some. Here the sample table reports tens of thousands of clones. Sequencing used PBMCs. These receptors were taken from a man aged 50-60 years in good health and CMV-seronegative.

The chain uses TRBV5-1 and TRBJ1-2; no reliable D call. Germline V gene sequence: CDR1 SGHRS, CDR2 YFSETQ. The CDR3 spans 13 residues. V shed 0 bases and J shed 6 bases, with 9 bases lying between them. The CDR3 DNA follows: TGCGCCAGCAGCTTGGTTACAGCTAATGGCTACACCTTC. It yields the protein CASSLVTANGYTF. The full variable domain, rest sourced from reference TRBV5-1 and TRBJ1-2, is KAGVTQTPRYLIKTRGQQVTLSCSPISGHRSVSWYQQTPGQGLQFLFEYFSETQRNKGNFPGRFSGRQFSNSRSEMNVSTLELGDSALYLCASSLVTANGYTFGSGTRLTVV.

The gene calls are TRBV6-1 and TRBJ2-5, with 9 bases that match TRBD1. The length of the CDR3 is 15 residues. Per germline, CDR1 MNHNS and CDR2 SASEGT. V gave up 3 bases and J gave up 4 bases; unmatched junction bases: 6. CDR3 loop: CASSEGQGRGETQYF. In DNA, the CDR3 is TGTGCCAGCAGTGAGGGACAGGGAAGGGGAGAGACCCAGTACTTC.

This chain connects TRBV7-9 to TRBJ2-5; TRBD2 is a possible D gene (5 bases). With 5 bases removed from V and 1 base from J, the gap between germline ends came to 5 bases. The CDR3 spans 12 residues. Germline CDR1 reads SEHNR; CDR2 reads FQNEAQ (reference sequence). The CDR3 nucleotides are TGTGCCAGCAGCGAGGGCCAAGAGACCCAGTACTTC. As protein: CASSEGQETQYF.

The V gene is TRBV7-9, the J gene TRBJ1-4; D uncertain. Germline lookup yields CDR1 SEHNR and CDR2 FQNEAQ (reference sequence). V was cut by 5 bases and J by 0 bases, with 7 bases left in between. The CDR3 totals 14 residues. This chain's CDR3 is CASSLYATNEKLFF. The DNA of the CDR3 is TGTGCCAGCAGCCTCTATGCAACTAATGAAAAACTGTTTTTT.

Turning to this clone: The identical CDR3 is also encoded by other nucleotide sequences in the sample. The rearrangement joins TRBV18 to TRBJ2-5; D call uncertain. V lost 3 bases, J lost 4 bases, and 6 bases lay in between. There are 12 residues in the CDR3. From germline, CDR1 is KGHSH and CDR2 LQKENI. In DNA, the CDR3 is TGTGCCAGCTCACCCCGTCGAGAGACCCAGTACTTC. Residues: CASSPRRETQYF.

This sequence joins TRBV4-2 and TRBJ1-2; D perhaps matches TRBD1 (6 bases). CDR1 is LGHNA and CDR2 is YNFKEQ in the germline V gene. Trimming stripped 4 bases from V and 5 bases from J, with 20 bases between. The CDR3 is 16 residues long. As DNA, the CDR3 is TGTGCCAGCAGCCTAAGGGGGGAGGGGCGAGTATATGGCTACACCTTC. Translating gives CASSLRGEGRVYGYTF.

The rearrangement links TRBV9 to TRBJ1-1, with D maybe TRBD1 (5 bases). The V end lost 0 bases, the J end lost 6 bases, and 12 bases lay between the germline ends. This CDR3 region has 14 residues. Germline CDR1 and CDR2: SGDLS and YYNGEE. The CDR3 spells CASSVDEGRAEAFF. Written as DNA, the CDR3 is TGTGCCAGCAGCGTAGATGAGGGGAGGGCTGAAGCTTTCTTT. The full variable domain, in which reference TRBV9 and TRBJ1-1 provide the parts outside the CDR3, is DSGVTQTPKHLITATGQRVTLRCSPRSGDLSVYWYQQSLDQGLQFLIQYYNGEERAKGNILERFSAQQFPDLHSELNLSSLELGDSALYFCASSVDEGRAEAFFGQGTRLTVV.

A remark on this clone: A read error may produce the germline difference seen at one junction end. J is TRBJ2-5 and V is TRBV6-6; D is undetermined. The last part of the DNA fits TRBJ2-7 better; the J call may be wrong. CDR1 is MNHNY and CDR2 is SVGAGI in the germline V gene (reference sequence). This CDR3 contains 11 residues. The CDR3 is CASSYSHEQYF. The CDR3 coding sequence is TGTGCCAGCAGTTACTCCCACGAGCAGTACTTC.

V is TRBV7-9 and J is TRBJ2-1; no clear D gene. The CDR3 contains 15 residues. The V and J ends lost 4 bases and 7 bases respectively, with 17 bases between them. Germline CDR1 and CDR2: SEHNR and FQNEAQ (reference sequence). CDR3 region: CASSSIYGGANEQFF. The CDR3 bases are TGTGCCAGCAGCTCCATATATGGCGGCGCAAATGAGCAGTTCTTC.

The rearrangement uses TRBV25-1 and TRBJ2-7, with 7 bases lining up with TRBD1. This CDR3 has 16 amino acids. V trimming: 0 bases; J trimming: 1 base; junction bases outside the gene matches: 6. From germline, CDR1 is MGHDK and CDR2 SYGVNS. In DNA, the CDR3 is TGTGCCAGCAGTGAATATAACTCACAGGGGTCCTACGAGCAGTACTTC. This codes for CASSEYNSQGSYEQYF.

The chain combines TRBV7-3 with TRBJ1-2; tentatively, D is TRBD1 (5 bases). Per germline, CDR1 SGHTA and CDR2 FQGTGA. The CDR3 runs to 15 residues. Trimming cost V 5 bases and J 2 bases, with 15 bases left between them. The CDR3, as DNA: TGTGCCAGCAGCACGTCCGGGGGGGGGAACTATGGCTACACCTTC. As protein: CASSTSGGGNYGYTF. The complete variable domain, with remaining parts taken from reference TRBV7-3 and TRBJ1-2, reads GAGVSQTPSNKVTEKGKYVELRCDPISGHTALYWYRQSLGQGPEFLIYFQGTGAADDSGLPNDRFFAVRPEGSVSTLKIQRTERGDSAVYLCASSTSGGGNYGYTFGSGTRLTVV.

This chain connects TRBV5-1 to TRBJ1-6, with TRBD1 matching over 7 bases. This CDR3 has 14 residues. Trimming cost V 6 bases and J 7 bases; bases outside gene matches: 7. Germline V gives CDR1 SGHRS, CDR2 YFSETQ. The CDR3 reads CASTQGDGNSPLHF. For the CDR3, the DNA is TGCGCCAGCACTCAGGGGGATGGGAATTCACCCCTCCACTTT.

The rearrangement uses TRBV30 and TRBJ1-5; D is possibly TRBD1 (5 bases). Trimming removed 6 bases at V and 0 bases at J, with 18 bases between. CDR1 and CDR2 from the germline V gene are GTSNPN and SVGIG (reference sequence). The length of the CDR3 is 16 residues. The CDR3 sequence is CACSTGTGDSNQPQHF. In DNA form, the CDR3 reads TGTGCCTGTTCAACCGGGACGGGGGATAGCAATCAGCCCCAGCATTTT.

The chain is built from TRBV9 and TRBJ2-1; 10 nucleotides match TRBD2. The CDR3 runs to 15 residues. The trim removed 1 base at V and 4 bases at J, leaving 2 bases unmatched. Germline lookup yields CDR1 SGDLS and CDR2 YYNGEE. The CDR3 region has the DNA TGTGCCAGCAGCGTAACTAGCGGGGAATACAATGAGCAGTTCTTC. Residues: CASSVTSGEYNEQFF.

V gene TRBV4-3 combines with J gene TRBJ1-1; possibly TRBD1 for D (5 bases). Germline CDR1 is LGHNA and CDR2 is YSLEER. The CDR3 has 15 amino acids. The V gene lost 0 bases and the J gene lost 1 base, with 9 bases spanning the gap. The CDR3 nucleotides read TGCGCCAGCAGCCAAGATTGGCAGGGGAACACTGAAGCTTTCTTT. It is translated as CASSQDWQGNTEAFF.

The chain combines TRBV6-6 with TRBJ1-1; 9 bases match TRBD1. This CDR3 spans 14 amino acids. Germline V CDR1 and CDR2: MNHNY, SVGAGI (reference sequence). The trim removed 5 bases at V and 5 bases at J, leaving 6 bases unmatched. In DNA, the CDR3 is TGTGCCAGCAGTCAGACAGGGGGAAAAACTGAAGCTTTCTTT. Translation: CASSQTGGKTEAFF.